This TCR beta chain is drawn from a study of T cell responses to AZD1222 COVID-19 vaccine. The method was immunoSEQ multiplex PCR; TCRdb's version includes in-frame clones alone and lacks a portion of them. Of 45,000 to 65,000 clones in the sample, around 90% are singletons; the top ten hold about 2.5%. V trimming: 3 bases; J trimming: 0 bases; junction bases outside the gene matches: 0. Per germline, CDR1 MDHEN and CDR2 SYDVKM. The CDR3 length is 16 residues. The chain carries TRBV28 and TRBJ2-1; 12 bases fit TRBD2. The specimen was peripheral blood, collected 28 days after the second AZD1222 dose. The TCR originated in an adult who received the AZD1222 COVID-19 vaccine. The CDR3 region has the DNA TGTGCCAGCAGTTTGACTAGCGGGAGCTCCTACAATGAGCAGTTCTTC. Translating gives CASSLTSGSSYNEQFF.